In this sample, the clone carrying this T cell receptor beta chain turned up a few times. What it recognizes is unknown. TCRdb re-called the 5' RACE reads through MiXCR, storing one row per CDR3 protein. The repertoire holds hundreds of thousands of distinct CDR3 sequences, with roughly 20% as singletons. The data were taken from a study of T cells after yellow fever vaccination. On the study more broadly: Low-cell-number fractions were prepared with SMART-Seq v4 Ultra Low Input.

Study-wide findings and caveats: Post-booster samples contained most primary-vaccination clones (more than 95% CD4, approximately 88% CD8). Weaker, the secondary response peaked sooner, at day 5 versus 15.

Unmatched junction bases numbered 11, after V lost 2 bases and J lost 12 bases. The germline CDR1 and CDR2 sequences are MNHEY and SVGAGI. The CDR3 is 15 residues long. The sample consisted of PBMCs, taken before the yellow fever booster vaccination. The TCR comes from a man younger than 35 who received the YFV17D yellow fever vaccine. The chain recombines TRBV6-5 with TRBJ1-4; 8 bases map to TRBD1. CDR3 sequence: CASSYGRQGRGELFF. CDR3 DNA sequence: TGTGCCAGCAGTTACGGGCGACAGGGGAGAGGGGAACTGTTTTTT.